This TCR beta chain comes out of a study of blood T cell repertoires in COVID-19. This clone has only one observation. Assay: immunoSEQ multiplex PCR; the TCRdb copy retains only in-frame clones and omits some. The sample lists some 130,000 clones, 84% occurring once. This CDR3 has 16 amino acids. V gave up 4 bases and J gave up 4 bases; unmatched junction bases: 7. Germline loops: CDR1 SGHTA, CDR2 FQGNSA. Sequencing input: PBMCs or T cells enriched from blood (not recorded which). J is TRBJ2-2 and V is TRBV7-2, with 9 bases identical to TRBD1. The origin of this receptor is a man in his forties with acute COVID-19. CDR3 nucleotides: TGTGCCAGCAGCTCAAGGACAGGGGCGGCCACCGGGGAGCTGTTTTTT. This encodes CASSSRTGAATGELFF.